This T cell receptor (beta chain) was profiled in a study of T-cell memory formation after mild COVID-19. Study results and limitations: Researchers found some responding clones in pre-infection memory, a sign that cross-reactive memory joined. Most CD4+ clones that shrank were in CM and EM, while CD8+ ones turned up in EMRA.

TCRdb recomputed calls from the 5' RACE reads with MiXCR, one row per CDR3 protein. The sample lists approximately 560,000 distinct CDR3 sequences, 17% occurring once. This clonotype was recorded a few times. Its target is unknown. The CDR3 is 14 residues long. CDR1 and CDR2 (germline): LNHDA, SQIVND (reference sequence). Trimming removed 6 bases from V and 0 bases from J, with 8 bases in between. The receptor's source is an adult woman who had mild COVID-19 (a few samples of this study predate the infection). Cell type and time point are not known. This chain connects TRBV19 to TRBJ1-4, with D uncertain. The sequenced material came from PBMCs or a T cell subset sorted from them (not recorded which). The CDR3 DNA reads TGTGCCAGTAGGGGAGACGCAACTAATGAAAAACTGTTTTTT. It is translated as CASRGDATNEKLFF.